This passage covers 28 T cell receptor beta chains from one sample sequenced in a study of blood T cell repertoires in COVID-19. Clones were sequenced by immunoSEQ multiplex PCR, and TCRdb holds only the in-frame ones, with some missing. The sample has some 30,000 clones; approximately 91% are singletons. Sequenced: peripheral blood. The receptors derive from a human donor with active COVID-19. The donor label of this sample is uncertain.

This chain joins TRBV19 and TRBJ1-5; D ambiguous. Trimming took off 3 bases at V and 5 bases at J, with 8 bases between the two ends. The CDR3 has 13 amino acids. Germline loops: CDR1 LNHDA, CDR2 SQIVND (reference sequence). CDR3 sequence: CASSIWEDQPQHF. CDR3 sequence (DNA): TGTGCCAGTAGTATCTGGGAGGATCAGCCCCAGCATTTT.

The gene calls are TRBV6-2 or TRBV6-3 and TRBJ2-2, with TRBD2 identical over 10 bases. V lost 5 bases, J lost 9 bases, and 12 bases stayed unmatched. Germline CDR1 reads MNHEY; CDR2 reads SVGEGT. There are 16 residues in the CDR3. In DNA form, the CDR3 reads TGTGCCAGCAGTCCGAGGACTAGCGGTCTTTTGCGGGAGCTGTTTTTT. This codes for CASSPRTSGLLRELFF.

The V and J genes are TRBV7-2 and TRBJ2-5; 8 positions agree with TRBD2. The CDR3 spans 16 residues. Trimming at V came to 4 bases and at J to 5 bases, leaving 12 bases not matched to a gene. From germline, CDR1 is SGHTA and CDR2 FQGNSA. The CDR3 DNA reads TGTGCCAGCAGCTCTCGATGGACTAGCATGGTGGAGACCCAGTACTTC. Translated, it gives CASSSRWTSMVETQYF.

The chain uses TRBV15 and TRBJ2-3, with D possibly matching TRBD2 (5 bases). The V end lost 3 bases, the J end lost 1 base, and 11 bases lay between the germline ends. The CDR3 extends over 15 amino acids. The V gene's germline CDR1 is LNHNV and CDR2 YYDKDF (reference sequence). In DNA form, the CDR3 reads TGTGCCACCAGCAGTATTATGGAGGGCACAGATACGCAGTATTTT. As protein: CATSSIMEGTDTQYF. Full variable domain (remainder filled in from reference TRBV15 and TRBJ2-3): DAMVIQNPRYQVTQFGKPVTLSCSQTLNHNVMYWYQQKSSQAPKLLFHYYDKDFNNEADTPDNFQSRRPNTSFCFLDIRSPGLGDTAMYLCATSSIMEGTDTQYFGPGTRLTVL.

The chain employs TRBV19 and TRBJ2-7; D remains ambiguous. Between the trimmed V and J ends, which lost 0 bases and 3 bases, there was a span of 6 bases. The CDR3 consists of 13 residues. Germline assignment: CDR1 LNHDA and CDR2 SQIVND (reference sequence). The CDR3 nucleotides read TGTGCCAGTAGTATAGATCTCCTCTACGAGCAGTACTTC. This encodes CASSIDLLYEQYF.

Concerning this clone itself: Germline is not matched at one junction end, which may reflect a read error. DNA for the CDR3: TGTGCCAGCAGTGGACAGGAACCCATGCTCTTC. It specifies CASSGQEPMLF. This sequence joins TRBV2 and TRBJ2-7; tentatively, D is TRBD1 (6 bases). The CDR3 has 11 amino acids. The germline V gene has CDR1 SNHLY and CDR2 FYNNEI.

This clone turned up a few times. The J gene is TRBJ2-3, the V gene TRBV10-3; D perhaps matches TRBD1 (5 bases). This CDR3 spans 14 amino acids. V was clipped by 2 bases and J by 1 base, with 7 bases between them. Germline CDR1 and CDR2: ENHRY and SYGVKD. The CDR3 here is CAISETGRTDTQYF. DNA of the CDR3: TGTGCCATCAGTGAGACAGGTCGCACAGATACGCAGTATTTT.

This chain links TRBV7-6 with TRBJ2-7; D perhaps matches TRBD2 (5 bases). Between the trimmed V and J ends, which lost 3 bases and 5 bases, there was a span of 8 bases. The CDR3 covers 12 residues. Germline V gene lookup returns CDR1 SGHVS and CDR2 FNYEAQ. CDR3 DNA sequence: TGTGCCAGCAGCTTGGTCGGGGACGAGCAGTACTTC. The encoded protein is CASSLVGDEQYF.

J is TRBJ2-7 and V is TRBV9; D perhaps matches TRBD1 (6 bases). The CDR3 has 13 amino acids. Trimming took 1 base from V and 10 from J, leaving 15 bases between them. The V gene's germline CDR1 is SGDLS and CDR2 YYNGEE. The CDR3 bases are TGTGCCAGCAGCGTACTACAACAGGGAGAACAGTACTTC. Translating gives CASSVLQQGEQYF.

The V and J genes are TRBV29-1 and TRBJ1-2, with D possibly matching TRBD1 (6 bases). V lost 7 bases and J lost 8, with 20 bases in between. Germline lookup yields CDR1 SQVTM and CDR2 ANQGSEA. The CDR3 is made up of 13 amino acids. As DNA, the CDR3 is TGCAGCGCCCTTCGGGGGGCGGATGGCGGCTACACCTTC. This encodes CSALRGADGGYTF.

The chain carries TRBV5-3 and TRBJ1-2; 11 nucleotides line up with TRBD1. TRBV5-3 is sorted into the ORF group, with uncertain function. Trimming took 4 bases from V and 10 from J; bases not matched to a gene: 18. The CDR3 runs to 17 residues. The CDR3 DNA sequence: TGTGCCAGAAGCCCCGGGACAGGGGGGAGCAGGAGATCTGACTACACCTTC. It encodes CARSPGTGGSRRSDYTF.

The chain uses TRBV3-1 (or the pseudogene TRBV3-2) and TRBJ1-2; possibly TRBD1 for D (5 bases). V dropped 7 bases and J dropped 8 bases, with 26 bases sitting between them. Germline CDR1 reads LGHDT; CDR2 reads YNNKEL (reference sequence). The CDR3 contains 16 residues. DNA for the CDR3: TGTGCCAGCATCTTGGGGCGGGGAGGGACTCTCAAAGGCTACACCTTC. Translating it yields CASILGRGGTLKGYTF.

The rearrangement links TRBV25-1 to TRBJ2-7, with 9 bases aligning to TRBD2. The V segment lost 2 bases and the J segment 4 bases; nucleotides outside the gene matches: 12. This CDR3 region has 17 residues. Germline CDR1 and CDR2: MGHDK and SYGVNS. The CDR3 protein is CASSEPLASGGSYEQYF. The CDR3 DNA is TGTGCCAGCAGTGAACCCCTTGCCAGCGGGGGGTCTTACGAGCAGTACTTC.

CDR3 sequence (DNA): TGTGCCAGCAGCTTGCGCCAGAATATCTACACTGAAGCTTTCTTT. Its protein product is CASSLRQNIYTEAFF. The chain is built from TRBV5-4 and TRBJ1-1; D gene unclear. V lost 1 base to trimming and J lost 3 bases, with 13 bases between them. The germline gives CDR1 SGHNT, CDR2 YYREEE (reference sequence). This CDR3 has 15 residues.

This chain connects TRBV4-1 to TRBJ1-3; possible D gene TRBD1, 5 bases. V lost 0 bases and J lost 0, with 9 bases in between. CDR3 size: 16 residues. Germline values: CDR1 MGHRA, CDR2 YSYEKL. The chain's CDR3 is CASSQERGGSGNTIYF. Written as DNA, the CDR3 is TGCGCCAGCAGCCAAGAACGCGGGGGCTCTGGAAACACCATATATTTT.

This clone occurred a few times. In DNA, the CDR3 is TGTGCCAGCAATGGGGCCTTGAACACTGAAGCTTTCTTT. It codes for CASNGALNTEAFF. The J gene is TRBJ1-1, the V gene TRBV2, with D tentatively TRBD1 (5 bases). Trimming took 7 bases from V and 0 from J, leaving 9 bases between them. Germline V gives CDR1 SNHLY, CDR2 FYNNEI. This CDR3 is 13 amino acids long.

This clone was seen just once. This sequence joins TRBV5-1 and TRBJ2-3; tentatively, D is TRBD2 (5 bases). Trimming cost V 0 bases and J 0 bases, with 14 bases left between them. The length of the CDR3 is 17 residues. Germline CDR1 and CDR2: SGHRS and YFSETQ. DNA of the CDR3: TGCGCCAGCAGCTTGGCGCCCAGCGGTAGCAGCACAGATACGCAGTATTTT. Translating gives CASSLAPSGSSTDTQYF.

The V gene is TRBV6-5, the J gene TRBJ2-1; 8 bases line up with TRBD2. CDR3 length: 15 residues. V lost 6 bases to trimming and J lost 7 bases; unmatched junction nucleotides: 11. Germline V lookup: CDR1 MNHEY, CDR2 SVGAGI. Here the CDR3 DNA reads TGTGCCAGCAGGGGACTAGAAACGGCTGGGAATGAGCAGTTCTTC. Its translation: CASRGLETAGNEQFF.

V is TRBV2 and J is TRBJ2-3; D may be TRBD2 (6 bases). The V end lost 1 base, the J end lost 0 bases, and 11 bases lay between the germline ends. The CDR3 consists of 16 residues. Germline V gene sequence: CDR1 SNHLY, CDR2 FYNNEI. DNA of the CDR3: TGTGCCAGCAGTGAAGTGGGCGGGGCTAGCACAGATACGCAGTATTTT. This translates into CASSEVGGASTDTQYF. The full variable domain, in which reference TRBV2 and TRBJ2-3 provide the parts outside the CDR3, is EPEVTQTPSHQVTQMGQEVILRCVPISNHLYFYWYRQILGQKVEFLVSFYNNEISEKSEIFDDQFSVERPDGSNFTLKIRSTKLEDSAMYFCASSEVGGASTDTQYFGPGTRLTVL.

This clone was observed a single time. The V call is TRBV27, the J call TRBJ1-2; 8 positions agree with TRBD1. The J segment lost 10 bases and the V segment lost 4 bases, leaving 5 bases of the junction unmatched. The CDR3 contains 12 residues. The germline V gene has CDR1 MNHEY and CDR2 SMNVEV (reference sequence). The CDR3 DNA follows: TGTGCCAGCAGTTCAGGGGGCTGGGACTACACCTTC. Its protein is CASSSGGWDYTF.

The rearrangement uses TRBV5-6 and TRBJ1-6; a weak D match, TRBD1 (5 bases). Germline V lookup: CDR1 SGHDT, CDR2 YYEEEE. The CDR3 has 16 residues. With 3 bases removed from V and 5 bases from J, the gap between germline ends came to 15 bases. In nucleotides, the CDR3 is TGTGCCAGCAGCTCTGGCAGGGTTTCCAATAATTCACCCCTCCACTTT. This sequence encodes CASSSGRVSNNSPLHF. Complete variable domain (other parts from reference TRBV5-6 and TRBJ1-6): DAGVTQSPTHLIKTRGQQVTLRCSPKSGHDTVSWYQQALGQGPQFIFQYYEEEERQRGNFPDRFSGHQFPNYSSELNVNALLLGDSALYLCASSSGRVSNNSPLHFGNGTRLTVT.

This clone showed up just once. This rearrangement joins TRBV4-3 to TRBJ1-2; TRBD1 is a possible D gene (6 bases). This CDR3 is built from 15 residues. Germline values: CDR1 LGHNA, CDR2 YSLEER. V was clipped by 1 base and J by 7 bases, with 16 bases between them. The CDR3 DNA is TGCGCCAGCAGCCAAGTGGAACAGGGAATTGGTGGCTACACCTTC. It yields the protein CASSQVEQGIGGYTF.

V and J are TRBV4-3 and TRBJ2-1; the D is unclear. This CDR3 is built from 15 residues. Trimming took off 0 bases at V and 10 bases at J, with 16 bases between the two ends. CDR1 and CDR2 from the germline V gene are LGHNA and YSLEER. CDR3: CASSQEAPTGGEQFF. CDR3 in DNA: TGCGCCAGCAGCCAAGAAGCCCCGACCGGCGGCGAGCAGTTCTTC.

The rearrangement links TRBV6-5 to TRBJ2-3; 9 bases are shared with TRBD2. The CDR3 runs 16 residues. With V trimmed by 2 bases and J by 0 bases, 3 bases remained unmatched. Germline lookup yields CDR1 MNHEY and CDR2 SVGAGI. CDR3 sequence (DNA): TGTGCCAGCAGTTACGGCGGGGGGGTTAGCACAGATACGCAGTATTTT. This codes for CASSYGGGVSTDTQYF.

This clone appeared once. V gene TRBV3-1 (or the pseudogene TRBV3-2) combines with J gene TRBJ2-3; TRBD1 is a possible D gene (6 bases). This CDR3 has 14 residues. Germline V gene data show CDR1 as LGHDT and CDR2 as YNNKEL (reference sequence). Between the trimmed V and J ends, which lost 3 bases and 1 base, there was a span of 8 bases. The CDR3 bases are TGTGCCAGCAGCCAGAGACAGGGCACAGATACGCAGTATTTT. Protein product: CASSQRQGTDTQYF.

This clone appeared a single time. The J gene is TRBJ1-3, the V gene TRBV7-9; TRBD1 matches 7 bases. Per germline, CDR1 SEHNR and CDR2 FQNEAQ (reference sequence). CDR3 length: 18 amino acids. The trim removed 3 bases at V and 0 bases at J, leaving 11 bases unmatched. CDR3 in amino acids: CASSLELGQRTSGNTIYF. The DNA for the CDR3 is TGTGCCAGCAGCTTGGAATTGGGACAGCGAACCTCTGGAAACACCATATATTTT.

This chain joins TRBV11-3 and TRBJ2-3, with D tentatively TRBD1 (6 bases). The V gene's germline CDR1 is SGHNT and CDR2 YENEEA. Deletions cut 5 bases from V and 5 bases from J, with 14 bases between. CDR3 size: 14 residues. The CDR3 DNA reads as TGTGCCAGCAGCAGGGACACGGGGAAAGATACGCAGTATTTT. Protein product: CASSRDTGKDTQYF.

The V gene is TRBV15, the J gene TRBJ2-5; 8 nucleotides agree with TRBD2. Looked up from germline, CDR1 is LNHNV and CDR2 is YYDKDF (reference sequence). The CDR3 has 16 residues. J was trimmed by 5 bases and V by 1 base; bases with no gene match: 9. CDR3 in DNA: TGTGCCACCAGCAGAGTCACGGGGGGGCCCCGGGAGACCCAGTACTTC. Protein product: CATSRVTGGPRETQYF. Full variable domain (outside the CDR3, taken from reference TRBV15 and TRBJ2-5): DAMVIQNPRYQVTQFGKPVTLSCSQTLNHNVMYWYQQKSSQAPKLLFHYYDKDFNNEADTPDNFQSRRPNTSFCFLDIRSPGLGDTAMYLCATSRVTGGPRETQYFGPGTRLLVL.